The rows below give T cell receptor beta chains drawn from one sample of a study of T-cell reconstitution after alpha-beta-depleted transplantation in children. TCRdb used MiXCR to reprocess the PCR reads, holding one entry per CDR3 protein. The sample carries about 500,000 distinct CDR3 sequences, approximately 32% recorded once. Material: PBMCs from the stem cell graft donor, obtained from the stem cell graft. Every receptor here comes from a human donor who donated a stem cell graft to a child with aplastic anemia. CDR3s include the opening cysteine and the closing phenylalanine or tryptophan. The D gene is left open where the match is weak. A row's size may be missing; if present it is once, few, many or a size class.

D gene: .; J gene: TRBJ1-6; V gene: TRBV6-5; clone size: .; CDR3 protein: CASTRYLGILHF; CDR3 DNA: TGTGCCAGCACCCGCTATCTTGGGATACTCCACTTT
D gene: TRBD2; J gene: TRBJ2-2; V gene: TRBV7-9; clone size: .; CDR3 protein: CASRPISGTMSTGELFF; CDR3 DNA: TGTGCCAGCAGACCAATATCCGGGACTATGTCCACCGGGGAGCTGTTTTTT
D gene: TRBD1; J gene: TRBJ1-6; V gene: TRBV7-2; clone size: few; CDR3 protein: CASSPPQGDNSPLHF; CDR3 DNA: TGTGCCAGCAGCCCCCCTCAGGGGGATAATTCACCCCTCCACTTT
D gene: .; J gene: TRBJ1-4; V gene: TRBV6-5; clone size: .; CDR3 protein: CASSYTGVSEKLFF; CDR3 DNA: TGTGCCAGCAGTTATACCGGAGTTAGTGAAAAACTGTTTTTT
D gene: TRBD2; J gene: TRBJ2-3; V gene: TRBV9; clone size: few; CDR3 protein: CASSGVGLAGADTQYF; CDR3 DNA: TGTGCCAGCAGCGGCGTAGGACTAGCGGGAGCAGATACGCAGTATTTT
D gene: TRBD2; J gene: TRBJ2-5; V gene: TRBV2; clone size: .; CDR3 protein: CASSPRGPGGTETQYF; CDR3 DNA: TGTGCCAGCAGTCCGCGGGGTCCGGGAGGCACCGAGACCCAGTACTTC
D gene: TRBD2; J gene: TRBJ2-2; V gene: TRBV6-1; clone size: few; CDR3 protein: CASSRLAGPSNTGELFF; CDR3 DNA: TGTGCCAGCAGCCGACTAGCGGGTCCTTCGAACACCGGGGAGCTGTTTTTT
D gene: .; J gene: TRBJ2-7; V gene: TRBV9; clone size: few; CDR3 protein: CASSVDPSNTYEQYF; CDR3 DNA: TGTGCCAGCAGCGTAGATCCTAGCAACACCTACGAGCAGTACTTC
D gene: .; J gene: TRBJ1-5; V gene: TRBV30; clone size: .; CDR3 protein: CACSDSGNQPQHF; CDR3 DNA: TGTGCCTGTTCCGACAGTGGCAATCAGCCCCAGCATTTT
D gene: .; J gene: TRBJ1-5; V gene: TRBV2; clone size: .; CDR3 protein: CASRGTKGVANQPQHF; CDR3 DNA: TGTGCCAGCAGAGGGACCAAAGGGGTGGCCAATCAGCCCCAGCATTTT
D gene: .; J gene: TRBJ2-2; V gene: TRBV29-1; clone size: .; CDR3 protein: CSVEHPGHTGELFF; CDR3 DNA: TGCAGCGTTGAGCACCCGGGACATACCGGGGAGCTGTTTTTT
D gene: .; J gene: TRBJ1-1; V gene: TRBV29-1; clone size: few; CDR3 protein: CSAARTELTEAFF; CDR3 DNA: TGCAGCGCCGCAAGGACGGAGCTAACTGAAGCTTTCTTT
D gene: TRBD2; J gene: TRBJ2-7; V gene: TRBV6-2/TRBV6-3; clone size: .; CDR3 protein: CASSSVGTSGEQYF; CDR3 DNA: TGTGCCAGCAGCTCCGTCGGGACTAGTGGTGAGCAGTACTTC
D gene: .; J gene: TRBJ2-2; V gene: TRBV6-1; clone size: few; CDR3 protein: CASSAGAPNTGELFF; CDR3 DNA: TGTGCCAGCAGTGCAGGGGCCCCTAACACCGGGGAGCTGTTTTTT
D gene: .; J gene: TRBJ2-1; V gene: TRBV9; clone size: few; CDR3 protein: CASSQTLGGRDEQFF; CDR3 DNA: TGTGCCAGCAGCCAAACCCTCGGGGGAAGGGATGAGCAGTTCTTC
D gene: .; J gene: TRBJ2-1; V gene: TRBV20-1; clone size: .; CDR3 protein: CSATGLPSYNEQFF; CDR3 DNA: TGCAGTGCTACGGGACTCCCTTCCTACAATGAGCAGTTCTTC
D gene: TRBD1; J gene: TRBJ2-7; V gene: TRBV4-3; clone size: .; CDR3 protein: CASSPGGGQGSHEQYF; CDR3 DNA: TGCGCCAGCAGCCCAGGGGGAGGACAGGGGTCCCACGAGCAGTACTTC
D gene: .; J gene: TRBJ1-4; V gene: TRBV12-3/TRBV12-4; clone size: many; CDR3 protein: CASSLGGEKLFF; CDR3 DNA: TGTGCCAGCAGTCTGGGGGGTGAAAAACTGTTTTTT
D gene: .; J gene: TRBJ2-1; V gene: TRBV5-6; clone size: few; CDR3 protein: CASSLVPLNEQFF; CDR3 DNA: TGTGCCAGCAGCTTGGTACCGCTTAATGAGCAGTTCTTC
D gene: .; J gene: TRBJ1-1; V gene: TRBV29-1; clone size: .; CDR3 protein: CSVEGLGGVTEAFF; CDR3 DNA: TGCAGCGTTGAAGGTCTCGGGGGCGTCACTGAAGCTTTCTTT
D gene: .; J gene: TRBJ2-7; V gene: TRBV28; clone size: few; CDR3 protein: CASSLDRPRREQYF; CDR3 DNA: TGTGCCAGCAGTTTGGACAGACCCCGGCGGGAGCAGTACTTC
D gene: .; J gene: TRBJ2-3; V gene: TRBV18; clone size: .; CDR3 protein: CASSQTAGDTQYF; CDR3 DNA: TGTGCCAGCTCACAAACAGCCGGGGATACGCAGTATTTT
D gene: .; J gene: TRBJ1-2; V gene: TRBV28; clone size: few; CDR3 protein: CASRPDSSYGYTF; CDR3 DNA: TGTGCCAGCAGGCCAGACAGTTCCTATGGCTACACCTTC
D gene: .; J gene: TRBJ2-2; V gene: TRBV12-3/TRBV12-4; clone size: .; CDR3 protein: CASSLFRRADSTGELFF; CDR3 DNA: TGTGCCAGCAGTTTATTTCGGCGGGCAGACTCGACCGGGGAGCTGTTTTTT
D gene: TRBD2; J gene: TRBJ2-7; V gene: TRBV7-2; clone size: .; CDR3 protein: CASSLGSGGRYEQYF; CDR3 DNA: TGTGCCAGCAGCTTAGGTAGCGGGGGCCGGTACGAGCAGTACTTC
D gene: .; J gene: TRBJ1-1; V gene: TRBV20-1; clone size: .; CDR3 protein: CSGRGLNTEAFF; CDR3 DNA: TGCAGTGGAAGGGGACTGAACACTGAAGCTTTCTTT
D gene: .; J gene: TRBJ2-1; V gene: TRBV13; clone size: .; CDR3 protein: CASSWGTGYNEQFF; CDR3 DNA: TGTGCCAGCAGCTGGGGGACTGGCTACAATGAGCAGTTCTTC
D gene: TRBD2; J gene: TRBJ2-1; V gene: TRBV11-2; clone size: .; CDR3 protein: CASSSLAGGRNEQFF; CDR3 DNA: TGTGCCAGCAGCTCCCTAGCGGGAGGTAGGAATGAGCAGTTCTTC
D gene: TRBD1; J gene: TRBJ2-7; V gene: TRBV28; clone size: .; CDR3 protein: CASSLRGQGSYEQYF; CDR3 DNA: TGTGCCAGCAGTTTAAGGGGACAGGGCTCCTACGAGCAGTACTTC
D gene: .; J gene: TRBJ1-2; V gene: TRBV30; clone size: .; CDR3 protein: CAQNGGGGYTF; CDR3 DNA: TGTGCTCAGAACGGGGGTGGAGGCTACACCTTC
D gene: TRBD1; J gene: TRBJ1-4; V gene: TRBV13; clone size: .; CDR3 protein: CASSSRDRGTANEKLFF; CDR3 DNA: TGTGCCAGCAGCTCCCGGGACAGGGGGACGGCTAATGAAAAACTGTTTTTT
D gene: .; J gene: TRBJ2-1; V gene: TRBV11-1; clone size: .; CDR3 protein: CASSPARDLRNEQFF; CDR3 DNA: TGTGCCAGCAGCCCAGCCCGGGACTTACGGAATGAGCAGTTCTTC
D gene: TRBD1; J gene: TRBJ2-7; V gene: TRBV5-1; clone size: few; CDR3 protein: CASSPSSRTGYEQYF; CDR3 DNA: TGCGCCAGCAGCCCCTCTTCCAGGACAGGCTACGAGCAGTACTTC
D gene: TRBD2; J gene: TRBJ2-1; V gene: TRBV20-1; clone size: .; CDR3 protein: CSAAHWEGLDEQFF; CDR3 DNA: TGCAGTGCCGCCCACTGGGAGGGCCTCGATGAGCAGTTCTTC
D gene: TRBD2; J gene: TRBJ2-1; V gene: TRBV5-8; clone size: many; CDR3 protein: CASSLEGGSSYNEQFF; CDR3 DNA: TGTGCCAGCAGCTTGGAGGGCGGGAGCTCCTACAATGAGCAGTTCTTC
D gene: .; J gene: TRBJ2-3; V gene: TRBV20-1; clone size: many; CDR3 protein: CSARRADAADTQYF; CDR3 DNA: TGCAGTGCTAGACGGGCAGACGCAGCAGATACGCAGTATTTT
D gene: TRBD2; J gene: TRBJ2-7; V gene: TRBV20-1; clone size: few; CDR3 protein: CSASGLAGGSYEQYF; CDR3 DNA: TGCAGTGCTTCGGGACTAGCGGGAGGCTCGTACGAGCAGTACTTC
D gene: .; J gene: TRBJ1-5; V gene: TRBV7-2; clone size: .; CDR3 protein: CASSQMGGNQPQHF; CDR3 DNA: TGTGCCAGCAGCCAGATGGGGGGCAATCAGCCCCAGCATTTT
D gene: .; J gene: TRBJ2-5; V gene: TRBV5-1; clone size: few; CDR3 protein: CASSSIQNIQETQYF; CDR3 DNA: TGCGCCAGCAGCTCGATACAGAATATCCAAGAGACCCAGTACTTC
D gene: TRBD2; J gene: TRBJ2-5; V gene: TRBV12-3/TRBV12-4; clone size: .; CDR3 protein: CASTLAAARGETQYF; CDR3 DNA: TGTGCCAGCACGCTAGCGGCAGCCCGGGGAGAGACCCAGTACTTC
D gene: .; J gene: TRBJ2-4; V gene: TRBV30; clone size: .; CDR3 protein: CAWSGAVTKNIQYF; CDR3 DNA: TGTGCCTGGAGTGGGGCCGTTACCAAAAACATTCAGTACTTC
D gene: .; J gene: TRBJ2-5; V gene: TRBV6-1; clone size: few; CDR3 protein: CASGGTLGAETQYF; CDR3 DNA: TGTGCCAGCGGTGGTACATTGGGGGCCGAGACCCAGTACTTC
D gene: .; J gene: TRBJ2-7; V gene: TRBV20-1; clone size: .; CDR3 protein: CSASGADRPEQYF; CDR3 DNA: TGCAGTGCTAGTGGGGCAGACCGACCCGAGCAGTACTTC
D gene: .; J gene: TRBJ2-6; V gene: TRBV13; clone size: .; CDR3 protein: CASSLRIGPGANVLTF; CDR3 DNA: TGTGCCAGCAGCTTAAGAATAGGGCCTGGGGCCAACGTCCTGACTTTC
D gene: .; J gene: TRBJ1-1; V gene: TRBV12-3/TRBV12-4; clone size: .; CDR3 protein: CASSPGNRRFMNTEAFF; CDR3 DNA: TGTGCCAGCAGTCCGGGGAACAGACGTTTCATGAACACTGAAGCTTTCTTT